The rows below give T cell receptor beta chains drawn from one sample of a study of blood T cell repertoires in COVID-19. The table came from immunoSEQ multiplex PCR; TCRdb's copy has only in-frame clones and leaves some out. Of over 30,000 clones in the sample, 80% to 90% were seen once. Sequencing input: peripheral blood. The receptors derive from a woman in her sixties or seventies with active COVID-19. The CDR3 runs from the conserved cysteine through the conserved F or W. D genes are given only for firm matches. Clone size appears in some rows only: once, few, many, or a class for an expanded clone.

TRBJ1-2,TRBV18,NA,TRBD1,TGTGCCAGCTCACAAAGAGGACAGGGGAACTATGGCTACACCTTC,CASSQRGQGNYGYTF
TRBJ2-3,TRBV9,once,TRBD2,TGTGCCAGCAGCGCCCCTGCCGGGGCAGAGCGGGGGGGAAGCACAGATACGCAGTATTTT,CASSAPAGAERGGSTDTQYF
TRBJ1-5,TRBV2,NA,TRBD1,TGTGCCAGCAGCTGGGGACAGAATCAGCCCCAGCATTTT,CASSWGQNQPQHF
TRBJ1-1,TRBV20-1,NA,NA,TGCAGTGCCCTAGAGAACACTGAAGCTTTCTTT,CSALENTEAFF
TRBJ2-1,TRBV19,NA,NA,TGTGCCAGTAGCGAGAGGACAGCCTGGATCTATGAGGAGCAGTTCTTC,CASSERTAWIYEEQFF
TRBJ2-1,TRBV18,NA,TRBD1,TGTGCCAGCTCACCTACTGGGACAGGGGGGTACAATGAGCAGTTCTTC,CASSPTGTGGYNEQFF
TRBJ2-3,TRBV11-3,NA,NA,TGTGCCAGCAGCTCGACGGGGAGTGGTACGCAGTATTTT,CASSSTGSGTQYF
TRBJ2-3,TRBV10-3,NA,NA,TGTGCCATCACCGAGCGGGATACGCAGTATTTT,CAITERDTQYF
TRBJ2-7,TRBV7-9,NA,TRBD2,TGTGCCAGCAGCTTCGGCGGGGGGGCGTACGAGCAGTACTTC,CASSFGGGAYEQYF
TRBJ2-3,TRBV10-3,NA,NA,TGTGCCACCCTCGACGGGAACACAGATACGCAGTATTTT,CATLDGNTDTQYF
TRBJ2-3,TRBV3-1/TRBV3-2,NA,TRBD2,TGTGCCAGCAGCCGAGGACGTCTAGCGGGGAACACAGATACGCAGTATTTT,CASSRGRLAGNTDTQYF
TRBJ1-2,TRBV11-2,NA,NA,TGTGCCAGCAGCTTAGATGGAGTAGAAAAATCAGATGGCTACACCTTC,CASSLDGVEKSDGYTF
TRBJ2-1,TRBV28,NA,NA,TGTGCCAGCAGTTTAGACCACGGGATCAATGAGCAGTTCTTC,CASSLDHGINEQFF
TRBJ2-1,TRBV4-1,NA,TRBD2,TGCGCCAGCAGCCCCAGAACTAGCGGGGGGGCCTACAATGAGCAGTTCTTC,CASSPRTSGGAYNEQFF
TRBJ1-2,TRBV25-1,NA,TRBD1,TGTGCCAGCTGCGAAGGGACAGGTGGCTACACCTTC,CASCEGTGGYTF
TRBJ1-1,TRBV24-1,NA,NA,TGTGCCACCAGTGGTCGAGGAGGGATCGCCACTGAAGCTTTCTTT,CATSGRGGIATEAFF
TRBJ2-7,TRBV7-9,NA,NA,TGTGCCAGCAGCTTACTCGGTGACTACGAGCAGTACTTC,CASSLLGDYEQYF
TRBJ2-7,TRBV3-1/TRBV3-2,NA,TRBD1,TGTGCCAGCAGCCTCCGGGACAGATCATCCTACGAGCAGTACTTC,CASSLRDRSSYEQYF
TRBJ2-3,TRBV4-2,NA,NA,TGTGCCAGCAGCCCCTCCGCGGGGACCACAGATACGCAGTATTTT,CASSPSAGTTDTQYF
TRBJ2-2,TRBV30,NA,TRBD2,TGTGCCTGGACCCCCAGAGGACTAGCGAACACCGGGGAGCTGTTTTTT,CAWTPRGLANTGELFF
TRBJ1-1,TRBV6-6,NA,TRBD1,TGTGCCAGCAGTTACCATCCGGGGACAGCGAACACTGAAGCTTTCTTT,CASSYHPGTANTEAFF
TRBJ2-3,TRBV4-2,NA,TRBD2,TGTGCCAGCAGCCCTGCGACTAGCGGGGACTTTGCCACAGATACGCAGTATTTT,CASSPATSGDFATDTQYF
TRBJ1-5,TRBV6-5,NA,NA,TGTGCCAGCAGTTACTTCAAAAATCAGCCCCAGCATTTT,CASSYFKNQPQHF
TRBJ2-5,TRBV2,NA,TRBD2,TGTGCCAGCATCCCGGAGGGTAGCGGGGGAGGAGAGACCCAGTACTTC,CASIPEGSGGGETQYF
TRBJ2-2,TRBV15,few,NA,TGTGCCACCAGCAGAGACCAAAACTCCGGGGAGCTGTTTTTT,CATSRDQNSGELFF
TRBJ2-5,TRBV7-6,NA,NA,TGTGCCAGCAGCCCACGAGCGGCCTTCCAAGAGACCCAGTACTTC,CASSPRAAFQETQYF
TRBJ1-1,TRBV27,NA,TRBD1,TGTGCCAGCAGTCCCGGGACAGGGGTGACTGAAGCTTTCTTT,CASSPGTGVTEAFF
TRBJ1-4,TRBV6-5,few,NA,TGTGCCAGCAGTTACTCGCAGGGGAATGAAAAACTGTTTTTT,CASSYSQGNEKLFF
TRBJ1-5,TRBV28,NA,NA,TGTGCCAGCAGCCCTGGGACAACTTCTCACGGGCGGCCCCAGCATTTT,CASSPGTTSHGRPQHF
TRBJ2-1,TRBV9,NA,TRBD1,TGTGCCAGCAGCCCGACAGGGGGGAATGAGCAGTTCTTC,CASSPTGGNEQFF
TRBJ2-2,TRBV7-3,NA,NA,TGTGCCAGCAGACCGGGACAGAACACCGGGGAGCTGTTTTTT,CASRPGQNTGELFF
TRBJ1-4,TRBV11-3,NA,NA,TGTGCCAGCAGCTTGGCCGGGGAAAAACTGTTTTTT,CASSLAGEKLFF
TRBJ2-1,TRBV7-9,NA,TRBD1,TGTGCCAGCAGCAACCTCTACAGGGGGAGGAATGAGCAGTTCTTC,CASSNLYRGRNEQFF
TRBJ1-2,TRBV19,NA,TRBD1,TGTGCCAGTAGTTTCGACAGGGCTGATGGCTACACCTTC,CASSFDRADGYTF
TRBJ2-1,TRBV5-1,NA,NA,TGCGCCAGCAGCTTGAAAGGGGGCCAAGCGGGCTACAATGAGCAGTTCTTC,CASSLKGGQAGYNEQFF
TRBJ2-2,TRBV2,few,NA,TGTGCCAGCAGTGAGGACAGCGGAAACACCGGGGAGCTGTTTTTT,CASSEDSGNTGELFF
TRBJ1-4,TRBV13,NA,NA,TGTGCCAGCAGCTCAGGTCGGTCCGGGGGGACGAATGAAAAACTGTTTTTT,CASSSGRSGGTNEKLFF
TRBJ1-2,TRBV28,NA,NA,TGTGCCAGCAGTATTACAGGGAACTATGGCTACACCTTC,CASSITGNYGYTF
TRBJ1-2,TRBV9,NA,TRBD1,TGTGCCAGCAGCGTAGGCCTACGGGGACAGGGCCAAGCTTATGGCTACACCTTC,CASSVGLRGQGQAYGYTF
TRBJ2-5,TRBV2,NA,TRBD2,TGTGCCAGCAGTGGGACTAGCGGGGGGGAAGAGACCCAGTACTTC,CASSGTSGGEETQYF
TRBJ2-3,TRBV2,NA,TRBD1,TGTGCCAGCAGTGATTCGGGACAGGGAGCAGATACGCAGTATTTT,CASSDSGQGADTQYF
TRBJ2-7,TRBV27,NA,NA,TGTGCCAGCAGTTTCACTAGCTTGGGGAACGAGCAGTACTTC,CASSFTSLGNEQYF
TRBJ2-5,TRBV5-1,NA,NA,TGCGCCAGCAGCTTTTCCAGGGGAGAGACCCAGTACTTC,CASSFSRGETQYF
TRBJ1-1,TRBV7-2,once,TRBD1,TGTGCCAGCAGCTTCTTAGGGGCAGGGGGCCCACCAGGTGAAGCTTTCTTT,CASSFLGAGGPPGEAFF
TRBJ2-1,TRBV30,NA,TRBD2,TGTGCCTGGAGTCGAGCGGGGGGTTTGTACAATGAGCAGTTCTTC,CAWSRAGGLYNEQFF
TRBJ2-3,TRBV7-2,NA,TRBD1,TGTGCCAGCAGCCACAGGGGCGCCCCATCCACAGATACGCAGTATTTT,CASSHRGAPSTDTQYF
TRBJ2-6,TRBV3-1/TRBV3-2,NA,NA,TGTGCCAGCACCACTTCATCTGGGGCCAACGTCCTGACTTTC,CASTTSSGANVLTF